The clone carrying this T cell receptor (beta chain) was recorded at least ten times. Its matching antigen is unknown. The data were obtained in a study of CD8 T cells in ankylosing spondylitis. Study results and limitations: One TCR beta motif, made up of under ten highly homologous variants, appeared characteristic of ankylosing spondylitis blood. Earlier studies detected some motif variants in reactive arthritis synovial fluid and blood.

The CDR3 runs to 16 residues. The V end was cut by 0 bases, the J end by 1 base, with 10 bases between. Germline CDR1 and CDR2: SGDLS and YYNGEE. By quantitative 5'-RACE with molecular barcodes, the TCR beta libraries were made. Via MiXCR, TCRdb re-called the 5' RACE reads, giving one row per CDR3 protein. The table includes roughly 39,000 distinct CDR3 sequences, approximately 2.6% detected once. Input material: blood, either unsorted or a sorted T cell fraction (not recorded which). V gene TRBV9 combines with J gene TRBJ2-2; maybe TRBD2 (7 bases). The TCR sequence derives from a male donor with ankylosing spondylitis or in good health (not recorded which). CDR3 coding DNA: TGTGCCAGCAGCGTAGCGGGGGGCAAGAACACCGGGGAGCTGTTTTTT. Translated: CASSVAGGKNTGELFF.